This entry describes one TCR beta chain. What it binds is not known. This entry belongs to a study of cytomegalovirus exposure and HLA in healthy donors. Study observations and caveats: The study flagged about 160 TCR beta chains as cytomegalovirus-associated. Reportedly, cytomegalovirus status was diagnosed with high sensitivity and specificity.

The table came from immunoSEQ multiplex PCR; TCRdb's copy has only in-frame clones and leaves some out. The sample holds 200,000 or so clones, around 90% seen once. J was trimmed by 10 bases and V by 5 bases; bases with no gene match: 7. The CDR3 extends over 13 amino acids. Germline assignment: CDR1 MNHEY and CDR2 SVGAGI. The V gene is TRBV6-5, the J gene TRBJ1-4; TRBD1 matches at 7 bases. The sequenced sample was PBMCs. The TCR was taken from a woman aged 18-30 years in good health and CMV-seropositive. The CDR3 coding sequence is TGTGCCAGCAGTCTGGGACAGCAGGGAAAACTGTTTTTT. Translation gives CASSLGQQGKLFF.